This T cell receptor (beta chain) is drawn from a study of T cell repertoires in cytomegalovirus infection. Study information: Both a matching HLA type and CMV infection were indicated by public TCR beta signatures. Study results and caveats: Cumulated frequencies of public TCR beta families served to identify carriers of CMV plus the relevant HLA. The ex vivo response was dominated by HLA-C-restricted CMV-specific TCR beta clonotypes.

V shed 5 bases and J shed 6 bases, with 14 bases lying between them. CDR1 LNHDA and CDR2 SQIVND come from the germline V gene (reference sequence). The CDR3 has 14 amino acids. To note about this clonotype: Its cognate antigen is unknown.

TCRdb recomputed calls from the reads with MiXCR, one row per CDR3 protein. Here the sample spans around 130,000 distinct CDR3 sequences, roughly a quarter being singletons. The chain has TRBV19 and TRBJ2-1; perhaps TRBD1 as D (6 bases). The clonotype originates from a human donor in good health (CMV status not recorded). Some clones in this sample may be carry-over from other donors' samples. The sequenced sample was PBMCs, sequenced either directly or after in vitro stimulation (not recorded which). The CDR3 reads CASSRDNAFNEQFF. The CDR3 DNA reads as TGTGCCAGTAGTCGGGACAACGCGTTCAATGAGCAGTTCTTC.